A single T cell receptor (beta chain) is shown here with its context. The antigen remains unidentified. All of the isolated RNA was reverse transcribed, so expressed TCRB transcripts were sequenced. Repertoires were generated with immunoSEQ multiplex PCR, while TCRdb's copy carries only in-frame clones and drops some. The data hold 400,000 or so clones, with 8.5% to 10% observed a single time. The CDR3 covers 11 residues. The germline V gene has CDR1 GTSNPN and CDR2 SVGIG (reference sequence). These data originate in a study of beta chain features in type 1 diabetes. Whole-study findings and limits: For Type 1 diabetes patients, all four CD4+ subsets carried TCRB CDR3s that were moderately but significantly shorter.

A CD45RO/CCR7/CD25/CD127/CD95/CD27 panel sorted naive, central memory, regulatory and stem cell-like memory CD4+ cells. The receptor comes from a man aged 25-45 years with type 1 diabetes. Specimen: central memory CD4+ T cells from blood. This chain links TRBV30 with TRBJ2-1; 7 nucleotides match TRBD2. DNA for the CDR3: TGTGCTGCTAGCGGCTACAATGAGCAGTTCTTC. Amino acid sequence: CAASGYNEQFF. The whole variable domain, filled in from reference TRBV30 and TRBJ2-1, reads SQTIHQWPATLVQPVGSPLSLECTVEGTSNPNLYWYRQAAGRGLQLLFYSVGIGQISSEVPQNLSASRPQDRQFILSSKKLLLSDSGFYLCAASGYNEQFFGPGTRLTVL.